This T cell receptor beta chain was captured in a study of shared clonotypes between healthy human individuals (dated by TCRdb to about 2020). Notes on the research overall: The cohort comprised a couple of women and a few men aged 18 to 49 years. To estimate repertoire size and how much clonotypes are shared between individuals, the study performed deep sequencing of blood TCR repertoires from 4 to 6 healthy adults. To increase sequencing depth and limit assay-specific biases, different laboratories used diverse techniques to prepare libraries and sequence TCR repertoires. Between about 0.9 and 10 billion PBMCs per donor were obtained by leukapheresis.

Donors were healthy HIV-negative adults with no recently reported acute infections or vaccinations. Every donor was a Caucasian adult living in Nashville, Tennessee, USA. For unsorted samples, about 87 million PBMCs were counted, and genomic DNA was extracted using the QIAamp DNA Blood Mini kit. Blood was obtained by leukapheresis, after which PBMCs were separated by Ficoll-Histopaque density gradient centrifugation and cryopreserved in liquid nitrogen vapor phase. Using the deep immunoSEQ assay, multiplex PCR amplified TCR CDR3 regions from genomic DNA. Extracted genomic DNA from each cell subset was distributed evenly across all wells of several immunoSEQ 96-well plates, and each plate was treated as a replicate. For unsorted PBMC, each replicate PCR was loaded with approximately 330 ng genomic DNA, equivalent to roughly 33,000 T cell genomes. Ten immunoSEQ deep assay plates were used to sequence unsorted PBMC genomic DNA. The purified libraries were quantified using a Qubit 3.0 fluorometer, sized with a Bioanalyzer 2100, and then quantified again using the KAPA Library Quantification kit. Every immunoSEQ 96-well plate was sequenced on a separate single-read 150-cycle Illumina NextSeq 550 flow cell. Turning to the authors' computational methods: Because only junctional sequences without quality scores were contained in the immunoSEQ output, filtering matching that applied to full-length reads could not be performed. To assign V/J genes and CDR3, sequences were annotated against IMGT germline references using PyIR, a Python wrapper for IgBLAST v1.9. Reads were removed for weak V/J assignments (E-value above 1e-6), missing CDR3, stop codons, out-of-frame junctions, or ambiguous translated residues. V3J clonotypes were defined by identical inferred V gene, J gene, and CDR3 amino acid sequence. To compute the percentage overlap between repertoires, the number of shared unique clonotypes was divided by the size of the smaller repertoire. Richness of each repertoire was evaluated using RTK rarefaction, the Chao1 estimator, and Recon v2.1 estimates of unobserved clonotypes. The table comes from immuneACCESS by way of TCRdb, which keeps in-frame sequences with V and J called. Part of the clones is missing from these tables; in studies checked, under half for an unresolved V gene and the rest for unknown reasons. V, J and clone size were drawn from that table, and D and trimming were deduced from the DNA. The sample data list hundreds of thousands of clones, and 75% to 80% of these were observed just once. The biggest ten clones account for about 12% of the sample.

Results the study describes overall, beyond this receptor: Sampling was limited to blood, and TCR repertoires in tissue likely differ from TCR repertoires in blood. Because the study included only a small number of donors, the genetic and exposure-history diversity represented was limited. Pairwise subsampling indicated that sequencing depth was expected to affect the degree of clonotype sharing among donors.

Points on this clone: There is no known antigen for this receptor. Within one base of it there is no much larger clone, and no base qualities were kept.

Per the germline V gene, SGDLS is the CDR1 and YYNGEE is the CDR2. The CDR3 spans 14 residues, from the cysteine through the phenylalanine. Here the CDR3 DNA is all that survives: 42 bases in frame from base 1. The trim is 4 bases for V and 3 bases for J, with a gap of 13 bases between the germline ends. The sample comprised PBMCs. The V gene is TRBV9 and the J gene is TRBJ1-2, with a weak D call of TRBD1 (5 bases match). The TCR comes from a woman between 40 and 55 years old in good health. Some clones in this sample may be carry-over from other donors' samples. At the DNA level, the sequence is TGTGCCAGCAGCCCGACCCCGGGGGACTATGGCTACACCTTC. It encodes CASSPTPGDYGYTF.